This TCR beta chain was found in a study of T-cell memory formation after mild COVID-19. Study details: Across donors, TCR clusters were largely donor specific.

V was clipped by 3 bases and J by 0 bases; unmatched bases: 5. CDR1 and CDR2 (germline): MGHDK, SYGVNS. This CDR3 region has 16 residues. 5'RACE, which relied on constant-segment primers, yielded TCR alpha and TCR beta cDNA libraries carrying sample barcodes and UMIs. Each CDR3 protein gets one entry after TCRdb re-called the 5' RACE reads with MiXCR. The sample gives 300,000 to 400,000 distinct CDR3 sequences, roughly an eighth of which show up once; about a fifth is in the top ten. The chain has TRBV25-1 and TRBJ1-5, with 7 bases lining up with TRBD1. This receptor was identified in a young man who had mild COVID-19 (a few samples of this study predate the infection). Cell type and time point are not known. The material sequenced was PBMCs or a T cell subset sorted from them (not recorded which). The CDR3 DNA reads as TGTGCCAGCAGTGATGGGCGACAGGGTAGCAATCAGCCCCAGCATTTT. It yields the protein CASSDGRQGSNQPQHF.